Sequencing of this T cell receptor beta chain was carried out in a study of blood T cells in healthy people across ages. As for this clonotype: Its antigen is currently unknown. One end of the junction varies from germline; a read error may be responsible.

Study-level findings and limits: Per million T cells, the diversity of TCR beta decreased roughly linearly as age advanced.

The authors ran a second PCR of 7 to 11 cycles using a sample-barcoded 5' primer and a J-beta primer mix. TCRdb called the 5' RACE reads again in MiXCR, with one record for every CDR3 protein. The sample contains around 500,000 distinct CDR3 sequences, under 55% of which appear only once. CDR1 is MNHEY, CDR2 SVGAGI, per germline. This CDR3 spans 16 amino acids. The sample taken for sequencing was blood. The clonotype originates from a man older than 75 in good health. This rearrangement joins TRBV6-5 to TRBJ1-6, with TRBD1 as a possible D gene (6 bases). CDR3 protein: CACSYHDRRRYSPPHF. CDR3 DNA: TGTGCCTGCAGTTACCACGACAGGCGCCGATATTCACCCCCCCACTTT.